These 3 T cell receptor beta chains came from one sample sequenced in a study of CD8 T cells in Susac syndrome. Reverse transcription used roughly 0.45 to 1 ug RNA and random hexamers. TCRdb reprocessed the immunoSEQ multiplex PCR reads via MiXCR and lists one record per CDR3 protein. The sample includes 100,000 to 150,000 distinct CDR3 sequences, 90% to 95% of them seen just once. Specimen: CD4+ T cells from PBMCs. These receptors were collected from a human donor in good health.

The gene calls are TRBV18 and TRBJ2-3, with unresolved D. The V end was cut by 3 bases, the J end by 2 bases, with 9 bases between. The length of the CDR3 is 14 residues. Germline CDR1 reads KGHSH; CDR2 reads LQKENI. The CDR3 loop reads CASSPTVYTDTQYF. In DNA, the CDR3 is TGTGCCAGCTCACCTACGGTATACACAGATACGCAGTATTTT.

This chain uses TRBV5-6 with TRBJ1-5; D not certain. Deletions cut 1 base from V and 0 bases from J, with 8 bases between. CDR1 is SGHDT and CDR2 is YYEEEE in the germline V gene. The CDR3 contains 15 residues. Here the CDR3 DNA reads TGTGCCAGCAGCTTGCGTGAGGATAGCAATCAGCCCCAGCATTTT. Translated, it gives CASSLREDSNQPQHF.

The chain joins TRBV11-2 to TRBJ2-7; D is tentatively TRBD1 or TRBD2 (6 bases each). Germline V CDR1 and CDR2: SGHAT, FQNNGV. V gave up 3 bases and J gave up 6 bases, with 24 bases separating them. The CDR3 has 17 residues. CDR3 DNA: TGTGCCAGCAGCTTTCCCCTTGGAGGGAGACAAGGGGGCGAGCAGTACTTC. Amino acid sequence: CASSFPLGGRQGGEQYF. Combining the CDR3 with reference TRBV11-2 and TRBJ2-7 gives the whole variable domain EAGVAQSPRYKIIEKRQSVAFWCNPISGHATLYWYQQILGQGPKLLIQFQNNGVVDDSQLPKDRFSAERLKGVDSTLKIQPAKLEDSAVYLCASSFPLGGRQGGEQYFGPGTRLTVT.